The entry below describes one T cell receptor (beta chain). The same CDR3 can be traced to other DNA sequences in this sample. Germline loops: CDR1 SGHNT, CDR2 YYREEE (reference sequence). The ends were cut back, 0 bases at V and 0 bases at J, with 5 bases in the middle. This CDR3 is built from 14 residues. The data are from a study of OX40 agonist ivuxolimab in advanced cancers. The repertoire was sequenced with immunoSEQ multiplex PCR; TCRdb's copy has only in-frame clones and lacks some. In the table there are around 80,000 clones, 85% of which are singletons. The source material was CD4+ or CD8+ T cells sorted from blood, sampled in a trial of the OX40 agonist ivuxolimab. This TCR came from an adult with an advanced solid tumor such as melanoma, head and neck, liver or kidney cancer. The chain joins TRBV5-4 to TRBJ2-3; D is undetermined. CDR3 bases: TGTGCCAGCAGCTTGGGAACTAGCACAGATACGCAGTATTTT. The encoded protein is CASSLGTSTDTQYF.